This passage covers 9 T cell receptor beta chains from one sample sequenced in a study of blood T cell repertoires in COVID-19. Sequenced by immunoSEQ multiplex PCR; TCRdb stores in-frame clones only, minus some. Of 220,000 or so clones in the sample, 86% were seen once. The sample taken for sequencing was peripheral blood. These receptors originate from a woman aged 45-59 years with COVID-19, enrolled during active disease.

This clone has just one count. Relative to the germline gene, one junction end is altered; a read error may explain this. The CDR3 DNA is TGTGCCACCAGTGACCGGGGACTAGCGGGGGGCGGGTACAATGGGCAGTTCTTC. This gives the protein CATSDRGLAGGGYNGQFF. The chain is built from TRBV24-1 and TRBJ2-1, with 15 nucleotides matching TRBD2. CDR1 is KGHDR and CDR2 is SFDVKD in the germline V gene. CDR3 length: 18 residues.

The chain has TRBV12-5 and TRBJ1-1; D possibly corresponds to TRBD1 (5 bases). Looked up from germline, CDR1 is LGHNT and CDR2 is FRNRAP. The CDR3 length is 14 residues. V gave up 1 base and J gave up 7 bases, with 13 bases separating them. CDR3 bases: TGTGCTAGTGGTTTGGCGACCGGGGGGGGTGAAGCTTTCTTT. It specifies CASGLATGGGEAFF.

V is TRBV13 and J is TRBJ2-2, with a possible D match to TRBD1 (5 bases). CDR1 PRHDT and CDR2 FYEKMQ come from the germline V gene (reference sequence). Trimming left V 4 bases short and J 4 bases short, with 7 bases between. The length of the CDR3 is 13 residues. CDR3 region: CASSSQGTGELFF. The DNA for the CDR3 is TGTGCCAGCAGCTCCCAGGGCACCGGGGAGCTGTTTTTT.

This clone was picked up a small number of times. The CDR3 sequence is CATNTNTEAFF. CDR3 DNA sequence: TGTGCCACCAACACGAACACTGAAGCTTTCTTT. V usage is TRBV15 and J usage is TRBJ1-1; D not certain. Germline CDR1 reads LNHNV; CDR2 reads YYDKDF (reference sequence). The V end lost 7 bases, the J end lost 1 base, and 4 bases lay between the germline ends. The CDR3 runs to 11 residues.

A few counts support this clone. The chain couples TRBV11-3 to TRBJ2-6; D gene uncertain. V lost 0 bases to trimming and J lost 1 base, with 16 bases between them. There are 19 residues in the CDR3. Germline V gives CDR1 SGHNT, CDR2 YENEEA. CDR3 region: CASSLDERFPESGANVLTF. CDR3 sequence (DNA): TGTGCCAGCAGCTTAGACGAGAGGTTCCCTGAATCTGGGGCCAACGTCCTGACTTTC.

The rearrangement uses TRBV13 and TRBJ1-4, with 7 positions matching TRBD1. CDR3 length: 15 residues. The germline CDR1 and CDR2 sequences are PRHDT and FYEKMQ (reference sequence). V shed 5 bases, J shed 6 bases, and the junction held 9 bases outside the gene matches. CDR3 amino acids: CASSETGIRDEKLFF. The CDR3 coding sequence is TGTGCCAGCAGCGAGACAGGGATCCGGGATGAAAAACTGTTTTTT.

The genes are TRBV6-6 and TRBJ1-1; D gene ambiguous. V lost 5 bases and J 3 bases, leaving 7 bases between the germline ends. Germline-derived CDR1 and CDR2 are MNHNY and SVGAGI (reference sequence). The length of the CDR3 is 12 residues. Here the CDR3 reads CASSRRDTEAFF. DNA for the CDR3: TGTGCCAGCAGTCGACGGGACACTGAAGCTTTCTTT.

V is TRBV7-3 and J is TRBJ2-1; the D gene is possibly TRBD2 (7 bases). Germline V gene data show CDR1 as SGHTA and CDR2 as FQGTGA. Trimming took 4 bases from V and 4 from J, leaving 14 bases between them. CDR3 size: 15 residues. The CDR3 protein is CASSWAGASYNEQFF. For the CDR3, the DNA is TGTGCCAGCAGCTGGGCGGGGGCCTCGTACAATGAGCAGTTCTTC.

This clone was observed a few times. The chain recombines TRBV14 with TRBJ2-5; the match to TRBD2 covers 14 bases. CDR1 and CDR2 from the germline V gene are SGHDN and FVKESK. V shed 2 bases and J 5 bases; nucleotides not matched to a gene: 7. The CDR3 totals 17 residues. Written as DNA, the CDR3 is TGTGCCAGCAGCCAACCGGGACTAGCGGGGGCGGGTGAGACCCAGTACTTC. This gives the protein CASSQPGLAGAGETQYF.